These T cell receptor beta chains were read from a single sample in a study of blood T cell repertoires in COVID-19. TCRdb keeps only in-frame clones here, not all; method: immunoSEQ multiplex PCR. The sample shows roughly 65,000 clones, more than 80% of them seen only once. The sequencing input was peripheral blood. The receptors stem from a woman of 80 years or more with active or convalescent COVID-19. Both conserved end residues are part of each CDR3. Fields, in order: J gene, clone size, V gene, CDR3 protein. Only part of the rows carry a size: once, few, many, or a class if the clone is expanded.

J gene: TRBJ1-6; clone size: few; V gene: TRBV6-1; CDR3 protein: CASSEIGQNNSPLHF
J gene: TRBJ1-5; clone size: NA; V gene: TRBV19; CDR3 protein: CASSQSGFGDQPQHF
J gene: TRBJ2-3; clone size: NA; V gene: TRBV7-9; CDR3 protein: CASSPIGGPGGGKRNTQYF
J gene: TRBJ1-2; clone size: few; V gene: TRBV29-1; CDR3 protein: CSVSGVIYGYTF
J gene: TRBJ1-6; clone size: NA; V gene: TRBV6-2/TRBV6-3; CDR3 protein: CASSPFGQGGWPPLHF
J gene: TRBJ2-1; clone size: NA; V gene: TRBV3-1/TRBV3-2; CDR3 protein: CASSQDGTSYNEQFF
J gene: TRBJ2-5; clone size: NA; V gene: TRBV9; CDR3 protein: CASSPRPWVAGGPLPQETQYF
J gene: TRBJ2-7; clone size: NA; V gene: TRBV4-3; CDR3 protein: CASSQDVRGNSYEQYF
J gene: TRBJ2-2; clone size: NA; V gene: TRBV6-6; CDR3 protein: CASIGRVTGELFF
J gene: TRBJ2-5; clone size: few; V gene: TRBV2; CDR3 protein: CASSGWTSGDQETQYF
J gene: TRBJ1-6; clone size: NA; V gene: TRBV19; CDR3 protein: CASSPNRGGNNSPLHF
J gene: TRBJ2-2; clone size: NA; V gene: TRBV7-7; CDR3 protein: CASSPTSANTGELFF
J gene: TRBJ2-1; clone size: NA; V gene: TRBV10-1; CDR3 protein: CATGQGGGGEQFF
J gene: TRBJ2-1; clone size: NA; V gene: TRBV2; CDR3 protein: CASSAASGSYNEQFF
J gene: TRBJ2-5; clone size: NA; V gene: TRBV7-8; CDR3 protein: CASSPRTGSPETQYF
J gene: TRBJ2-5; clone size: NA; V gene: TRBV4-1; CDR3 protein: CASSQAETQYF
J gene: TRBJ2-7; clone size: few; V gene: TRBV13; CDR3 protein: CASSSMGLAASYEQYF
J gene: TRBJ2-1; clone size: NA; V gene: TRBV7-2; CDR3 protein: CASSFLGLASYNEQFF
J gene: TRBJ1-2; clone size: NA; V gene: TRBV9; CDR3 protein: CASSVDLPGQESANYGYTF
J gene: TRBJ2-2; clone size: NA; V gene: TRBV11-2; CDR3 protein: CASSRLGTIPGVELFF
J gene: TRBJ2-2; clone size: NA; V gene: TRBV7-9; CDR3 protein: CASSFPRDSPATNTGELFF
J gene: TRBJ1-1; clone size: once; V gene: TRBV19; CDR3 protein: CASGVEKAFF
J gene: TRBJ1-3; clone size: NA; V gene: TRBV4-3; CDR3 protein: CASSQATGQGNTIYF
J gene: TRBJ2-3; clone size: NA; V gene: TRBV30; CDR3 protein: CAWSPDSSTNTQYF
J gene: TRBJ1-4; clone size: NA; V gene: TRBV4-3; CDR3 protein: CASSQGGTANEKLFF
J gene: TRBJ1-1; clone size: NA; V gene: TRBV9; CDR3 protein: CASSPGQGNTEAFF
J gene: TRBJ2-1; clone size: NA; V gene: TRBV11-3; CDR3 protein: CASSPGLAGYNEQFF
J gene: TRBJ2-1; clone size: NA; V gene: TRBV4-3; CDR3 protein: CASSQVTDHYNEQFF
J gene: TRBJ1-4; clone size: NA; V gene: TRBV29-1; CDR3 protein: CSVEGATGEKLFF
J gene: TRBJ2-7; clone size: NA; V gene: TRBV5-4; CDR3 protein: CASSLATRGAYEQYF
J gene: TRBJ1-2; clone size: once; V gene: TRBV9; CDR3 protein: CASSVGSVGRNYGYTF
J gene: TRBJ2-1; clone size: once; V gene: TRBV11-2; CDR3 protein: CASSLDQAGAEQFF
J gene: TRBJ1-5; clone size: NA; V gene: TRBV7-2; CDR3 protein: CASSRTGSANQPQHF
J gene: TRBJ2-1; clone size: NA; V gene: TRBV27; CDR3 protein: CASTRQGYNEQFF
J gene: TRBJ2-2; clone size: NA; V gene: TRBV4-3; CDR3 protein: CASSQVWGLAGGPIPQTGELFF
J gene: TRBJ2-5; clone size: NA; V gene: TRBV28; CDR3 protein: CASRTYMSKQETQYF
J gene: TRBJ1-1; clone size: NA; V gene: TRBV19; CDR3 protein: CASSIDLPRQINTEAFF
J gene: TRBJ1-2; clone size: NA; V gene: TRBV20-1; CDR3 protein: CSAGRDNGYTF
J gene: TRBJ1-2; clone size: once; V gene: TRBV4-3; CDR3 protein: CASSQGQEVYGYTF
J gene: TRBJ1-6; clone size: NA; V gene: TRBV18; CDR3 protein: CASSPQASGQGGSPLHF
J gene: TRBJ1-2; clone size: NA; V gene: TRBV7-9; CDR3 protein: CASSSPGTASRGYTF
J gene: TRBJ1-1; clone size: NA; V gene: TRBV6-2/TRBV6-3; CDR3 protein: CASSSTWGEAFF
J gene: TRBJ1-2; clone size: NA; V gene: TRBV4-2; CDR3 protein: CASSQRGSNYGYTF
J gene: TRBJ2-7; clone size: NA; V gene: TRBV6-2/TRBV6-3; CDR3 protein: CASSYPPGQGINDEQYF
J gene: TRBJ1-2; clone size: NA; V gene: TRBV7-2; CDR3 protein: CASSSDRIHGYTF
J gene: TRBJ2-1; clone size: NA; V gene: TRBV9; CDR3 protein: CASSVVAASYNEQFF
J gene: TRBJ2-3; clone size: NA; V gene: TRBV6-5; CDR3 protein: CASTRGGLGADTQYF
J gene: TRBJ1-1; clone size: NA; V gene: TRBV9; CDR3 protein: CASSAGLDRSRTEAFF
J gene: TRBJ2-2; clone size: NA; V gene: TRBV7-3; CDR3 protein: CASLGGSTGELFF
J gene: TRBJ2-3; clone size: NA; V gene: TRBV5-1; CDR3 protein: CASSLAGGSGDTQYF
J gene: TRBJ2-5; clone size: NA; V gene: TRBV6-1; CDR3 protein: CASSETPGQALRDPRETQYF
J gene: TRBJ2-3; clone size: NA; V gene: TRBV7-9; CDR3 protein: CASSQGLASDTQYF
J gene: TRBJ1-3; clone size: NA; V gene: TRBV30; CDR3 protein: CAWGQGLSGNTIYF